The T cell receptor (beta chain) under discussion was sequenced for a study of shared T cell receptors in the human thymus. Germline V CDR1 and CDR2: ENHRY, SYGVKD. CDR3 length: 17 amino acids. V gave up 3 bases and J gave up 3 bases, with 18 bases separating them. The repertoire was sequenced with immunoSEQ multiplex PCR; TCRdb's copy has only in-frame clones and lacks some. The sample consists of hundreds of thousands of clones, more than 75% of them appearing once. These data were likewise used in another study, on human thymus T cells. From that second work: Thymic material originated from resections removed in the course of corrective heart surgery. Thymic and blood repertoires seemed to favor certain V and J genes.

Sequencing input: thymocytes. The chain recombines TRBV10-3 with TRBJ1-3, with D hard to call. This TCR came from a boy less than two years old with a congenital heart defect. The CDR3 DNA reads TGTGCCATCAGTGAAGTTCTTCGGGGTTCCGATGGAAACACCATATATTTT. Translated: CAISEVLRGSDGNTIYF.